This T cell receptor (beta chain) was captured in a study of T cells in Graves' hyperthyroidism and ophthalmopathy. Study-level findings and limits: Most clonotypes expanded in the thyroid (above 0.001) were also present in blood.

What was amplified from RNA transcripts were TCR beta CDR3 regions. TCR CDR3 underwent first-round RT-PCR with the HTBI primer set. TCRdb processed the multiplex PCR reads anew with MiXCR; each CDR3 protein has one entry. The sample lists about 400,000 distinct CDR3 sequences, about 15% seen once, with roughly 13% in the top ten. This clonotype was recorded many times. What it binds is not known. Investigators excluded patients with uncontrolled infection, other autoimmune disease, pregnancy or lactation. With V trimmed by 6 bases and J by 3 bases, 16 bases remained unmatched. The CDR3 loop spans 16 amino acids. Germline CDR1 is SQVTM and CDR2 is ANQGSEA.

This chain connects TRBV29-1 to TRBJ2-5; 7 positions agree with TRBD1. Source material: blood. The receptor was derived from a young man with Graves' ophthalmopathy. CDR3 sequence (DNA): TGCAGCGTCGCCACGGGACAGTCTGGACCCAAAGAGACCCAGTACTTC. As protein: CSVATGQSGPKETQYF.